This TCR beta chain was sequenced during a study of CD8 T cells in Susac syndrome. General study results and limits: It was acknowledged by the study that relatively few individuals were included in its TCR sequencing and HLA analysis.

The V and J ends lost 4 bases and 2 bases, in that order; junction bases with no gene match: 7. This CDR3 has 15 residues. Germline CDR1 SGHRS, CDR2 YFSETQ. It was with random hexamers that about 0.45 to 1 ug RNA was reverse transcribed. The immunoSEQ assay covered 54 Vbeta and 13 Jbeta segments for CDR3. Using its own MiXCR run on the immunoSEQ multiplex PCR reads, TCRdb lists one record per CDR3 protein. Of 25,000 to 30,000 distinct CDR3 sequences listed, about 95% are singletons. Sequencing of TCR beta was carried out in blood CD8+ and CD4+ T cells. As for this clonotype: What it binds is unknown.

The sample consisted of CD8+ T cells from PBMCs. This TCR derives from a human donor in good health. The chain couples TRBV5-1 to TRBJ2-5; 8 positions agree with TRBD1. This CDR3 is CASSETGERQETQYF. DNA for the CDR3: TGCGCCAGCAGCGAGACAGGGGAAAGACAAGAGACCCAGTACTTC.